Sequencing of this TCR beta chain was carried out in a study of cytomegalovirus exposure and HLA in healthy donors. The CDR3 sequence is 13 residues long. V was pared by 4 bases and J by 1 base, with 8 bases between. Germline lookup yields CDR1 SGHRS and CDR2 YFSETQ. Both 60 Vbeta primers and 13 Jbeta primers went into the PCR. The table came from immunoSEQ multiplex PCR; TCRdb's copy has only in-frame clones and leaves some out. Counted here are 140,000 or so clones, approximately 83% occurring once; the ten biggest clones make up approximately 1.6%. The rearrangement joins TRBV5-1 to TRBJ1-1, with D possibly being TRBD1 (5 bases). This clonotype was obtained from a woman in her forties in good health and CMV-seronegative. Sample: PBMCs. CDR3 sequence: CASSRGGNTEAFF. CDR3 sequence (DNA): TGCGCCAGCAGCCGCGGGGGGAACACTGAAGCTTTCTTT.